The T cell receptor (beta chain) described here comes from a study of blood T cells in healthy people across ages. General study points: Long-lived donors carried more naive CD4+ cells and greater diversity than aged donors. Among T cells, TCR beta diversity per million cells dropped roughly linearly as age rose. The authors considered diversity estimates from one million T cells to be underestimates.

On this clonotype: Its cognate antigen is unknown.

A J-beta primer mix and a sample-barcoded 5' primer were used in a second PCR of roughly 7 to 12 cycles. TCRdb used MiXCR to reprocess the 5' RACE reads, holding one entry per CDR3 protein. The repertoire consists of some 1,800,000 distinct CDR3 sequences, with about two fifths occurring once and the leading ten covering roughly 24%. From germline, CDR1 is DFQATT and CDR2 SNEGSKA (reference sequence). With 0 bases clipped from V and 5 bases from J, the junction kept 5 bases outside the gene matches. The CDR3 has 15 amino acids. The sequenced sample was blood. The receptor was isolated from a human donor in good health. The chain links TRBV20-1 to TRBJ2-5, with TRBD1 matching 11 bases. CDR3 in amino acids: CSAREDRGLGETQYF. In DNA, the CDR3 is TGCAGTGCTAGAGAGGACAGGGGGCTAGGGGAGACCCAGTACTTC.